These 19 T cell receptor beta chains were sequenced from one sample in a study of blood T cell repertoires in COVID-19. Here immunoSEQ multiplex PCR was the method, and the copy in TCRdb shows in-frame clones only, minus some. The sample has a few hundred thousand clones; roughly 88% are singletons. The sample comprised peripheral blood. All receptors come from a woman aged 35 to 49 who had recovered from COVID-19.

The chain recombines TRBV6-5 with TRBJ1-2; 8 nucleotides align to TRBD1. The CDR3 spans 15 residues. Germline-derived CDR1 and CDR2 are MNHEY and SVGAGI. V dropped 0 bases and J dropped 4; count of bases not matched to a gene: 4. CDR3 coding DNA: TGTGCCAGCAGTTACTCGAGACAGGGGTTCTATGGCTACACCTTC. Translating it yields CASSYSRQGFYGYTF.

The chain has TRBV20-1 and TRBJ2-1; D is ambiguous. The germline V and J ends were trimmed by 4 bases and 0 bases, with 7 bases remaining between them. This CDR3 contains 13 residues. CDR1 is DFQATT, CDR2 SNEGSKA, per germline (reference sequence). This chain's CDR3 is CSATDNSYNEQFF. The CDR3 coding sequence is TGCAGTGCTACTGACAACTCCTACAATGAGCAGTTCTTC.

The rearrangement uses TRBV6-5 and TRBJ2-1, with D possibly TRBD1 on 5 matching bases. V lost 6 bases to trimming and J lost 4 bases, with 13 bases between them. Per germline, CDR1 MNHEY and CDR2 SVGAGI. CDR3 length: 14 amino acids. Written as DNA, the CDR3 is TGTGCCAGCAGGCCAGGGTTGTCGTACAATGAGCAGTTCTTC. It is translated as CASRPGLSYNEQFF.

The rearrangement joins TRBV19 to TRBJ2-1, with TRBD1 matching 7 bases. From germline, CDR1 is LNHDA and CDR2 SQIVND (reference sequence). CDR3 length: 13 residues. The J segment lost 12 bases and the V segment lost 5 bases, leaving 10 bases of the junction unmatched. CDR3 sequence (DNA): TGTGCCAGTAGTCCCCAAGGGGGCAGGTGGCAGTTCTTC. Amino acid sequence: CASSPQGGRWQFF.

This clone was seen a single time. The chain has TRBV6-2 or TRBV6-3 and TRBJ1-6; D is possibly TRBD1 (6 bases). This CDR3 contains 14 residues. V was pared by 3 bases and J by 6 bases, with 9 bases between. Per the germline V gene, CDR1 is MNHEY and CDR2 is SVGEGT. CDR3 nucleotide sequence: TGTGCCAGCAGTTATCGGACAGTTAATTCACCCCTCCACTTT. Protein sequence: CASSYRTVNSPLHF.

This sequence joins TRBV4-1 and TRBJ2-4, with D possibly TRBD2 on 5 matching bases. Germline V gene data show CDR1 as MGHRA and CDR2 as YSYEKL. V was shortened by 0 bases and J by 3 bases, with 12 bases between the two germline ends. The length of the CDR3 is 16 residues. CDR3 amino acids: CASSQDPGYYKNIQYF. In DNA form, the CDR3 reads TGCGCCAGCAGCCAAGATCCGGGATACTACAAAAACATTCAGTACTTC.

This sequence joins TRBV5-1 and TRBJ1-1; TRBD1 aligns across 8 bases. Germline V gene sequence: CDR1 SGHRS, CDR2 YFSETQ. The CDR3 is 15 residues long. After removal of 4 bases from V and 1 base from J, the junction contained 6 bases not matched to a gene. CDR3 amino acids: CASSGSDRGNTEAFF. CDR3 nucleotide sequence: TGCGCCAGCAGCGGATCCGACAGGGGGAACACTGAAGCTTTCTTT.

This clone was seen more than once but under ten times. V and J are TRBV5-1 and TRBJ2-7, with a weak D call TRBD2 (7 bases). Germline V CDR1 and CDR2: SGHRS, YFSETQ. Trimming cost V 2 bases and J 4 bases, with 13 bases left between them. The CDR3 is 14 amino acids. This CDR3 reads CASSFAGAVYEQYF. CDR3 coding DNA: TGCGCCAGCAGCTTCGCGGGGGCGGTATACGAGCAGTACTTC.

This chain uses TRBV7-2 with TRBJ2-5; weak D call: TRBD2 (7 bases). The CDR3 has 14 residues. Germline V lookup: CDR1 SGHTA, CDR2 FQGNSA. V lost 5 bases and J lost 6, with 16 bases in between. The CDR3 is CASSHGGAYQTQYF. CDR3 coding DNA: TGTGCCAGCAGCCATGGGGGGGCCTACCAGACCCAGTACTTC. Combining the CDR3 with reference TRBV7-2 and TRBJ2-5 gives the whole variable domain GAGVSQSPSNKVTEKGKDVELRCDPISGHTALYWYRQSLGQGLEFLIYFQGNSAPDKSGLPSDRFSAERTGGSVSTLTIQRTQQEDSAVYLCASSHGGAYQTQYFGPGTRLLVL.

In this sample, this clone turned up once. This rearrangement joins TRBV29-1 to TRBJ2-1; possible D gene TRBD1, 6 bases. Trimming took 5 bases from V and 9 from J, leaving 20 bases between them. This CDR3 spans 14 amino acids. Germline loops: CDR1 SQVTM, CDR2 ANQGSEA. CDR3 nucleotides: TGCAGCGTTACTACCAGAGACAGGAAATTTGAGCAGTTCTTC. It specifies CSVTTRDRKFEQFF.

The chain combines TRBV6-5 with TRBJ1-2, with no clear D. The V gene lost 2 bases and the J gene lost 5 bases, with 9 bases spanning the gap. This CDR3 contains 13 residues. Germline V gives CDR1 MNHEY, CDR2 SVGAGI. CDR3 amino acids: CASSYEQDYGYTF. The DNA for the CDR3 is TGTGCCAGCAGTTACGAGCAGGATTATGGCTACACCTTC.

This chain joins TRBV2 and TRBJ2-7, with 9 bases that match TRBD2. J was trimmed by 4 bases and V by 4 bases; bases with no gene match: 2. Germline lookup yields CDR1 SNHLY and CDR2 FYNNEI. This CDR3 spans 13 amino acids. The CDR3 DNA sequence: TGTGCCAGCAGTGCTAGCGGGGCATACGAGCAGTACTTC. This codes for CASSASGAYEQYF.

The chain links TRBV10-1 to TRBJ2-2; TRBD2 matches at 8 bases. Per germline, CDR1 WNHNN and CDR2 SYGVQD (reference sequence). The CDR3 spans 13 residues. J gave up 5 bases and V 6 bases, and 2 bases lay outside the gene matches. Here the CDR3 DNA reads TGCGCCAGCAGCCCGGGGGGGACCGGGGAGCTGTTTTTT. It is translated as CASSPGGTGELFF.

V usage is TRBV5-1 and J usage is TRBJ2-5; 7 bases align to TRBD1. Germline CDR1 reads SGHRS; CDR2 reads YFSETQ. V shed 1 base, J shed 5 bases, and the junction held 8 bases outside the gene matches. This CDR3 comprises 15 residues. CDR3 amino acids: CASSLSTGQEETQYF. CDR3 coding DNA: TGCGCCAGCAGCTTGTCAACTGGACAGGAGGAGACCCAGTACTTC.

The chain carries TRBV9 and TRBJ1-1, with D unclear. With 0 bases removed from V and 0 bases from J, the gap between germline ends came to 6 bases. CDR1 is SGDLS and CDR2 is YYNGEE in the germline V gene. The CDR3 has 14 residues. The CDR3 reads CASSVDIMNTEAFF. The CDR3, as DNA: TGTGCCAGCAGCGTAGACATTATGAACACTGAAGCTTTCTTT.

The CDR3 nucleotides are TGTGCCAGCAGTGATGGGGCATACTATGGCTACACCTTC. Translation gives CASSDGAYYGYTF. The chain links TRBV2 to TRBJ1-2, with D tentatively TRBD1 (5 bases). Germline loops: CDR1 SNHLY, CDR2 FYNNEI. V was clipped by 3 bases and J by 3 bases, with 8 bases between them. The CDR3 length is 13 residues.

The rearrangement joins TRBV5-1 to TRBJ1-1; D is perhaps TRBD1 (6 bases). Germline V CDR1 and CDR2: SGHRS, YFSETQ. The CDR3 sequence is 15 residues long. Trimming left V 4 bases short and J 5 bases short, with 18 bases between. The CDR3 DNA reads as TGCGCCAGCAGCCCCCAGACCGAAGGGGGAACTGAAGCTTTCTTT. Protein product: CASSPQTEGGTEAFF.

In DNA, the CDR3 is TGTGCCAGCACTATGGAAAACGCAGGGAACATTCAGTACTTC. This gives the protein CASTMENAGNIQYF. The J gene is TRBJ2-4, the V gene TRBV6-5, with D possibly TRBD1 on 5 matching bases. V was clipped by 7 bases and J by 7 bases, with 17 bases between them. CDR1 MNHEY and CDR2 SVGAGI come from the germline V gene. This CDR3 contains 14 residues.

The chain links TRBV19 to TRBJ1-4, with TRBD1 identical over 7 bases. CDR3 length equals 15 residues. V shed 11 bases, J shed 6 bases, and the junction held 15 bases outside the gene matches. Germline CDR1 and CDR2: LNHDA and SQIVND (reference sequence). CDR3 in amino acids: CAPPGSGTEDEKLFF. CDR3 in DNA: TGTGCCCCTCCAGGGTCTGGGACAGAGGATGAAAAACTGTTTTTT. Drawing the rest from reference TRBV19 and TRBJ1-4, the complete variable domain is DGGITQSPKYLFRKEGQNVTLSCEQNLNHDAMYWYRQDPGQGLRLIYYSQIVNDFQKGDIAEGYSVSREKKESFPLTVTSAQKNPTAFYLCAPPGSGTEDEKLFFGSGTQLSVL.